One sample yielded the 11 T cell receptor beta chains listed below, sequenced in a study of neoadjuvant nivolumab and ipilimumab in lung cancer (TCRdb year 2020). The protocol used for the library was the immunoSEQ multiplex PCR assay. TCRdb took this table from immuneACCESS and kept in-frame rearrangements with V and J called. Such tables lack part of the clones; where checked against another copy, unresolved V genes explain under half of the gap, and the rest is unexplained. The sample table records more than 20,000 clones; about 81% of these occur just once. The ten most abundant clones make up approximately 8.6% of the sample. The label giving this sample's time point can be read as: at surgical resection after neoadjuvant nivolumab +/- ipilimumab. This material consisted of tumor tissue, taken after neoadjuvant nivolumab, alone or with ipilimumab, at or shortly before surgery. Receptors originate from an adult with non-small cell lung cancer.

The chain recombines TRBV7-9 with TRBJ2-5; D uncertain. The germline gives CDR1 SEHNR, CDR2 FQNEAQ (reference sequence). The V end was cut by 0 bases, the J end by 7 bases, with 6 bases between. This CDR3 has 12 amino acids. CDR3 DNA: TGTGCCAGCAGCTTAGCCGACTGGACCCAGTACTTC. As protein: CASSLADWTQYF.

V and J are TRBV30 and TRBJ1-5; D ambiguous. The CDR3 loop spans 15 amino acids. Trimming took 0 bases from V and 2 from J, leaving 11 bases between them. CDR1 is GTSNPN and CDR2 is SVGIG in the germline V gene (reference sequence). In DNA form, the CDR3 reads TGTGCCTGGAGTGTACGAGGGAAAGGCAATCAGCCCCAGCATTTT. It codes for CAWSVRGKGNQPQHF.

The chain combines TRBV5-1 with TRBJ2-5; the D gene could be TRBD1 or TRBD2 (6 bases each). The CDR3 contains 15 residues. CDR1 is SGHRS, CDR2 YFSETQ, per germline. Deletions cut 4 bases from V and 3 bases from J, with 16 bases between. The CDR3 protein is CASSRAWGAEETQYF. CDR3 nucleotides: TGCGCCAGCAGCCGGGCCTGGGGGGCGGAAGAGACCCAGTACTTC.

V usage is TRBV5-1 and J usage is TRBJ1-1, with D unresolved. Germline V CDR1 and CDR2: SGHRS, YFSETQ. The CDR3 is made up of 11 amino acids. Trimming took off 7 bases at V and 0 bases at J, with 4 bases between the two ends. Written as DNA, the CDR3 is TGCGCCAGCTCCCTGAACACTGAAGCTTTCTTT. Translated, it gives CASSLNTEAFF.

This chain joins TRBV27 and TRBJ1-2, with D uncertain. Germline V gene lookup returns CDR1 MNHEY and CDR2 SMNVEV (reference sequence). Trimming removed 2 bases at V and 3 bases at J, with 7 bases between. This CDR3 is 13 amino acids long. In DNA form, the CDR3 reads TGTGCCAGCAGTTTAACCAGGTACTATGGCTACACCTTC. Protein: CASSLTRYYGYTF.

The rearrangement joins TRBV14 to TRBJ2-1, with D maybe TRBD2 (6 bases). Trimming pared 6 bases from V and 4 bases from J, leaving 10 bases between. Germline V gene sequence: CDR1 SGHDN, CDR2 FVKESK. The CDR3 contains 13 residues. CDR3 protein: CASRGTFYNEQFF. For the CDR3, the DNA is TGTGCCAGCAGGGGGACTTTTTACAATGAGCAGTTCTTC.

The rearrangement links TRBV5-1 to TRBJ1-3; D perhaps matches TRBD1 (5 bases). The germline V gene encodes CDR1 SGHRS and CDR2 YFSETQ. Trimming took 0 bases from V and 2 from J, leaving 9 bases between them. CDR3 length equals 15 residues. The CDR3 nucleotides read TGCGCCAGCAGCTTGGAAGGGGTCACTGGAAACACCATATATTTT. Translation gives CASSLEGVTGNTIYF. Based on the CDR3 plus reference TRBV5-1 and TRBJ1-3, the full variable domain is KAGVTQTPRYLIKTRGQQVTLSCSPISGHRSVSWYQQTPGQGLQFLFEYFSETQRNKGNFPGRFSGRQFSNSRSEMNVSTLELGDSALYLCASSLEGVTGNTIYFGEGSWLTVV.

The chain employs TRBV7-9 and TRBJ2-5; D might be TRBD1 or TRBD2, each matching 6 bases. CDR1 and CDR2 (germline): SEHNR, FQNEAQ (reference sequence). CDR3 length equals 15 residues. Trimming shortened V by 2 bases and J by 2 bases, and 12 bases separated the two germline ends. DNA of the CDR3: TGTGCCAGCAGCTTAAGGGGGGAGGAACAAGAGACCCAGTACTTC. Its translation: CASSLRGEEQETQYF. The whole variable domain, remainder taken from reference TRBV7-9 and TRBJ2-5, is DTGVSQNPRHKITKRGQNVTFRCDPISEHNRLYWYRQTLGQGPEFLTYFQNEAQLEKSRLLSDRFSAERPKGSFSTLEIQRTEQGDSAMYLCASSLRGEEQETQYFGPGTRLLVL.

Here the CDR3 DNA reads TGTGCCAGCTCACCGATGGGGGGGACTGAAGCTTTCTTT. It specifies CASSPMGGTEAFF. This chain connects TRBV18 to TRBJ1-1; the D gene is possibly TRBD1 (5 bases). CDR1 is KGHSH and CDR2 is LQKENI in the germline V gene. The length of the CDR3 is 13 residues. With 3 bases removed from V and 5 bases from J, the gap between germline ends came to 10 bases.

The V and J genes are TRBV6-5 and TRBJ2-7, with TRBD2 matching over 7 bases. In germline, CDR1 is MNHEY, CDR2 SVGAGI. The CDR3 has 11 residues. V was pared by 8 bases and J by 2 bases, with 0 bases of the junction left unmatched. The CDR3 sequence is CASGRAYEQYF. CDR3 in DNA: TGTGCCAGCGGGAGGGCCTACGAGCAGTACTTC.

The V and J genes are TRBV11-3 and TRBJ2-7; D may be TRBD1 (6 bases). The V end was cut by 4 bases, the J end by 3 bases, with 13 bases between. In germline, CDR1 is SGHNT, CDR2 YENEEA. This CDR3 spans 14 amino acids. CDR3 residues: CASSSGQGYYEQYF. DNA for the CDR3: TGTGCCAGCAGCTCCGGGCAGGGGTACTACGAGCAGTACTTC.